Listed here is a single T cell receptor beta chain. The data are from a study of blood T cell repertoires in COVID-19. In the authors' workflow: How many nucleated cells were present was estimated from reference gene primer amplification. Assay: immunoSEQ multiplex PCR; the TCRdb copy retains only in-frame clones and omits some. D and trimming come from the DNA, and the V and J calls and clone size come from that table. The table has tens of thousands of clones, approximately 85% seen once. With 4 bases clipped from V and 2 bases from J, the junction kept 5 bases outside the gene matches. The CDR3 is 15 residues long. In germline, CDR1 is SGHNT, CDR2 YYREEE (reference sequence).

The specimen sequenced was peripheral blood. This sequence joins TRBV5-4 and TRBJ2-3; 9 positions agree with TRBD2. This receptor was identified in a human donor in a cohort sampled during active COVID-19. This chain's CDR3 is CASSLSGGPTDTQYF. CDR3 bases: TGTGCCAGCAGCCTTAGCGGGGGTCCCACAGATACGCAGTATTTT.